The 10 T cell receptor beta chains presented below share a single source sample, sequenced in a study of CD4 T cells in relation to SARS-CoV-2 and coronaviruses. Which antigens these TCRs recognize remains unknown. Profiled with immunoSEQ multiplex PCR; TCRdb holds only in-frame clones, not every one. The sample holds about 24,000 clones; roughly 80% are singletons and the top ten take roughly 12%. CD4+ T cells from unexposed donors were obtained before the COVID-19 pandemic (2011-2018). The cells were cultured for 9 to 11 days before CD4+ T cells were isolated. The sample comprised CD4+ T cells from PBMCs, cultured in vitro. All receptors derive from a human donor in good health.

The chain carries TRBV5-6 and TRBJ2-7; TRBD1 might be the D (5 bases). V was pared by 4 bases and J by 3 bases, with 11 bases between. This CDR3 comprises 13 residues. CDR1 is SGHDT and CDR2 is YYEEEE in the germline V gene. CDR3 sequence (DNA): TGTGCCAGCAGCCCTGGGGCAGACTACGAGCAGTACTTC. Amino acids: CASSPGADYEQYF.

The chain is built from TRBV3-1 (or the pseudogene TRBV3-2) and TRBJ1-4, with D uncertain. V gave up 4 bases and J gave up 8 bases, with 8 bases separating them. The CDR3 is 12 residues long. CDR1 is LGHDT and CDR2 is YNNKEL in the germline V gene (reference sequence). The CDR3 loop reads CASSPSQEKLFF. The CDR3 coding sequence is TGTGCCAGCAGCCCCTCACAAGAAAAACTGTTTTTT.

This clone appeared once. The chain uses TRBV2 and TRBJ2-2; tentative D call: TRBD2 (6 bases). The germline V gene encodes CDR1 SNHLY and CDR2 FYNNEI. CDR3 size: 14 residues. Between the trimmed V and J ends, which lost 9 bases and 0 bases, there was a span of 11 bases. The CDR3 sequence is CARGGWANTGELFF. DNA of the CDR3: TGTGCCAGAGGAGGGTGGGCGAACACCGGGGAGCTGTTTTTT.

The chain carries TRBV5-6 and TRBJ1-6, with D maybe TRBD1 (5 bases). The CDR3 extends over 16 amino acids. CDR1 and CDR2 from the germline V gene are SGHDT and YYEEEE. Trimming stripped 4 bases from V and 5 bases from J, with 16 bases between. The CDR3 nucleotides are TGTGCCAGCAGCCGCGACGGGGGAGTTAATAATTCACCCCTCCACTTT. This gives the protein CASSRDGGVNNSPLHF.

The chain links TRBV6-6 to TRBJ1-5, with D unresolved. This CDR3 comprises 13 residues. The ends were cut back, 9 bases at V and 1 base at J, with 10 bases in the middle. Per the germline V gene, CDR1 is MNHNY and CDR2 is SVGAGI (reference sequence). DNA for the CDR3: TGTGCCAGTAGAAGGGTAAGCAATCAGCCCCAGCATTTT. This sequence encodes CASRRVSNQPQHF.

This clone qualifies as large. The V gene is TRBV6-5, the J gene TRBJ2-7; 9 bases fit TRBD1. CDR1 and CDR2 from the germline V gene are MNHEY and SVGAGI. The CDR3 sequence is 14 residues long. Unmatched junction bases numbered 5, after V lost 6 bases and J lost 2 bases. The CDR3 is CASRAGDRAYEQYF. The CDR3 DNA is TGTGCCAGCAGAGCTGGGGACAGGGCCTACGAGCAGTACTTC.

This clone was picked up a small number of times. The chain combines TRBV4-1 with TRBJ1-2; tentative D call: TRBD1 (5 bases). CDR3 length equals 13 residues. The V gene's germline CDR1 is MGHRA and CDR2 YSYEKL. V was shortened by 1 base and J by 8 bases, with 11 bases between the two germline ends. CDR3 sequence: CASSQVRDQGYTF. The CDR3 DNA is TGCGCCAGCAGCCAAGTACGGGACCAGGGCTACACCTTC.

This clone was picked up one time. The CDR3 DNA sequence: TGTGCCAGCAGCTTAGGTCCGGATCAGCCCCAGCATTTT. It specifies CASSLGPDQPQHF. The chain recombines TRBV11-2 with TRBJ1-5; D is unclear. Germline values: CDR1 SGHAT, CDR2 FQNNGV. The CDR3 spans 13 residues. Trimming removed 1 base from V and 5 bases from J, with 6 bases in between.

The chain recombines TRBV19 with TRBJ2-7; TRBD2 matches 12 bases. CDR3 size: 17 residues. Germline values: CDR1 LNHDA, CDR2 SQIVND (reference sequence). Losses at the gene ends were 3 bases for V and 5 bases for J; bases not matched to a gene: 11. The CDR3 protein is CASSIALAGGPRDEQYF. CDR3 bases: TGTGCCAGTAGTATCGCGCTAGCGGGAGGGCCGAGGGACGAGCAGTACTTC.

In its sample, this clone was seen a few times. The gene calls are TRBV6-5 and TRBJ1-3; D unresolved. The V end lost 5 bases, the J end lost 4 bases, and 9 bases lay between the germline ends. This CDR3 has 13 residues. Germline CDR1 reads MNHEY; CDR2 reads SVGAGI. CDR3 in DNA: TGTGCCAGCAGTCCTGCACGGGGAAACACCATATATTTT. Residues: CASSPARGNTIYF.